This is a list of T cell receptor beta chains from one sample in a study of blood T cell repertoires in COVID-19. Sequenced by immunoSEQ multiplex PCR; TCRdb stores in-frame clones only, minus some. The profile covers approximately 190,000 clones, with roughly four fifths appearing a single time and roughly 6.6% taken by the ten largest. The specimen was peripheral blood. These receptors originate from a woman aged 40 to 55 with acute or convalescent COVID-19. CDR3s include the opening cysteine and the closing phenylalanine or tryptophan. The D gene is left open where the match is weak. The listing skips clone size in some rows; elsewhere it reads once, few, many or a size class.

-,TRBV27,TRBJ2-7,TRBD2,13,CASSLAGEVEQYF,TGTGCCAGCAGTTTAGCGGGAGAGGTCGAGCAGTACTTC
-,TRBV11-2,TRBJ2-7,-,15,CASSLPDGKYYEQYF,TGTGCCAGCAGCTTACCGGACGGGAAATACTACGAGCAGTACTTC
-,TRBV4-1,TRBJ1-2,-,15,CASSQDSQRDYGYTF,TGCGCCAGCAGCCAAGATAGCCAGCGAGACTATGGCTACACCTTC
-,TRBV29-1,TRBJ1-5,TRBD1,13,CSAQTGLGQPQHF,TGCAGCGCTCAGACAGGGTTAGGACAGCCCCAGCATTTT
-,TRBV6-4,TRBJ1-1,-,15,CASSDSGETNTEAFF,TGTGCCAGCAGTGACTCGGGAGAAACGAACACTGAAGCTTTCTTT
-,TRBV15,TRBJ1-4,-,17,CATSRDRGGFVDEKLFF,TGTGCCACCAGCAGAGATCGGGGGGGTTTTGTGGATGAAAAACTGTTTTTT
once,TRBV3-1/TRBV3-2,TRBJ1-3,TRBD1,15,CASSQAPGGGNTIYF,TGTGCCAGCAGCCAAGCCCCAGGGGGTGGAAACACCATATATTTT
-,TRBV28,TRBJ2-1,-,16,CASSSPRTRPAGEQFF,TGTGCCAGCAGTTCCCCGAGGACTCGCCCCGCGGGTGAGCAGTTCTTC
-,TRBV2,TRBJ2-1,-,14,CASSASTPYNEQFF,TGTGCCAGCAGTGCGAGCACTCCCTACAATGAGCAGTTCTTC
once,TRBV18,TRBJ2-3,TRBD1,14,CASSPGPGGDTQYF,TGTGCCAGCTCACCGGGCCCAGGGGGAGATACGCAGTATTTT
-,TRBV16,TRBJ2-2,-,15,CASSPRGAGTGELFF,TGTGCCAGCAGCCCAAGGGGCGCCGGGACCGGGGAGCTGTTTTTT
-,TRBV5-1,TRBJ2-5,TRBD2,16,CASSLAGGPGQETQYF,TGCGCCAGCAGCTTAGCGGGAGGGCCGGGGCAAGAGACCCAGTACTTC
-,TRBV12-3/TRBV12-4,TRBJ2-7,TRBD2,13,CASSWEGSYEQYF,TGTGCCAGCAGTTGGGAGGGCTCCTACGAGCAGTACTTC
-,TRBV2,TRBJ1-2,TRBD1,12,CASRVDRGSYTF,TGTGCCAGCAGGGTCGACAGGGGTTCCTACACCTTC
-,TRBV7-9,TRBJ2-5,-,14,CASSRLTSSETQYF,TGTGCCAGCAGCCGCCTCACTAGTTCAGAGACCCAGTACTTC
-,TRBV5-1,TRBJ2-5,TRBD2,17,CASSFIPGLAGEETQYF,TGCGCCAGCAGCTTTATTCCGGGACTAGCAGGAGAAGAGACCCAGTACTTC
-,TRBV28,TRBJ2-7,-,13,CASSLRASYEQYF,TGTGCCAGCAGTTTACGCGCCTCCTACGAGCAGTACTTC
-,TRBV5-1,TRBJ2-7,TRBD1,15,CASRTRGQPPYEQYF,TGCGCCAGCAGGACCCGGGGACAGCCCCCCTACGAGCAGTACTTC
once,TRBV18,TRBJ1-2,-,12,CASSQNRDGYTF,TGTGCCAGCTCACAAAACAGGGATGGCTACACCTTC
-,TRBV7-8,TRBJ2-2,TRBD2,16,CASSHRLAGLTGELFF,TGTGCCAGCAGTCATCGACTAGCGGGCTTAACCGGGGAGCTGTTTTTT
-,TRBV7-6,TRBJ2-7,-,18,CASSLAYRTGTSNYEQYF,TGTGCCAGCAGCTTAGCCTACCGAACCGGGACAAGCAACTACGAGCAGTACTTC
few,TRBV10-3,TRBJ1-4,-,14,CAISAAASNEKLFF,TGTGCCATCAGTGCAGCGGCGTCTAATGAAAAACTGTTTTTT
-,TRBV4-1,TRBJ2-7,TRBD1,16,CASSRAGTGFIYEQYF,TGCGCCAGCAGCCGTGCCGGGACAGGGTTTATCTACGAGCAGTACTTC
-,TRBV30,TRBJ2-2,TRBD1,16,CAWSPRQGAHTGELFF,TGTGCCTGGAGTCCGCGACAGGGGGCGCACACCGGGGAGCTGTTTTTT
-,TRBV6-5,TRBJ1-2,-,12,CAAASGVYGYTF,TGTGCCGCCGCCTCGGGTGTCTACGGCTACACCTTC
-,TRBV3-1/TRBV3-2,TRBJ1-5,-,13,CASSQAGNQPQHF,TGTGCCAGCAGCCAAGCGGGCAATCAGCCCCAGCATTTT
-,TRBV5-1,TRBJ2-1,TRBD1,14,CASSLQGTYNEQFF,TGCGCCAGCAGTTTACAGGGGACATACAATGAGCAGTTCTTC
-,TRBV28,TRBJ2-5,-,16,CASSRTVQGPGETQYF,TGTGCCAGCAGCCGAACCGTACAGGGACCAGGAGAGACCCAGTACTTC
-,TRBV7-9,TRBJ2-7,TRBD1,15,CASSLGTVPPYEQYF,TGTGCCAGCAGCCTCGGGACAGTACCCCCCTACGAGCAGTACTTC
-,TRBV30,TRBJ1-6,-,14,CAWSSTGIGSPLHF,TGTGCCTGGAGCTCTACAGGGATCGGCTCACCCCTCCACTTT
-,TRBV19,TRBJ1-5,TRBD1,13,CASSVDRVQPQHF,TGTGCCAGTAGTGTAGACAGGGTTCAGCCCCAGCATTTT
few,TRBV19,TRBJ2-1,TRBD2,15,CASSISSGGFNEQFF,TGTGCCAGTAGTATTTCTAGCGGGGGGTTCAATGAGCAGTTCTTC
-,TRBV15,TRBJ2-7,-,13,CATSRGIGSEQYF,TGTGCCACCAGCAGAGGTATAGGGAGCGAGCAGTACTTC
-,TRBV18,TRBJ1-2,-,13,CASSPETGGGYTF,TGTGCCAGCTCACCCGAAACCGGGGGAGGCTACACCTTC
-,TRBV2,TRBJ2-3,-,12,CASTRRTDTQYF,TGTGCCAGCACCAGGCGCACAGATACGCAGTATTTT
-,TRBV19,TRBJ2-3,TRBD1,15,CASSRTGMSTDTQYF,TGTGCCAGTAGCCGGACAGGGATGAGCACAGATACGCAGTATTTT
-,TRBV29-1,TRBJ1-2,-,11,CSAQGLWGYTF,TGCAGCGCCCAGGGCCTATGGGGCTACACCTTC
-,TRBV5-4,TRBJ2-2,TRBD1,14,CASSLEGQAGELFF,TGTGCCAGCAGCTTGGAAGGACAGGCCGGGGAGCTGTTTTTT
-,TRBV19,TRBJ1-5,-,18,CASSIGRAGGYSNQPQHF,TGTGCCAGTAGTATAGGCCGGGCGGGGGGATATAGCAATCAGCCCCAGCATTTT
-,TRBV2,TRBJ1-1,-,10,CASSIGEAFF,TGTGCCAGCAGCATCGGTGAAGCTTTCTTT
few,TRBV27,TRBJ2-1,TRBD2,15,CASTRGLAGNNEQFF,TGTGCCAGCACTCGGGGACTAGCGGGAAACAATGAGCAGTTCTTC
-,TRBV20-1,TRBJ2-3,TRBD2,17,CSASGTILAGGTDTQYF,TGCAGTGCTAGTGGAACTATACTAGCGGGAGGCACAGATACGCAGTATTTT
-,TRBV19,TRBJ1-1,-,14,CASSMGLPFTEAFF,TGTGCCAGTAGTATGGGGCTCCCGTTCACTGAAGCTTTCTTT
-,TRBV11-2,TRBJ2-7,TRBD2,15,CASSPGTSGRYEQYF,TGTGCCAGCAGCCCGGGGACTAGCGGGCGCTACGAGCAGTACTTC
-,TRBV28,TRBJ2-3,TRBD1,16,CASSQYRGLPTDTQYF,TGTGCCAGCAGTCAATACAGGGGGCTACCCACAGATACGCAGTATTTT
-,TRBV4-2,TRBJ2-2,-,17,CASSPGTFRVASGELFF,TGTGCCAGCAGCCCCGGGACATTCCGAGTTGCATCCGGGGAGCTGTTTTTT
-,TRBV28,TRBJ2-7,-,16,CASSLDGRPRFYEQYF,TGTGCCAGCAGTTTAGATGGGAGACCCCGCTTCTACGAGCAGTACTTC
-,TRBV24-1,TRBJ1-5,TRBD1,14,CATATGGVNQPQHF,TGTGCCACAGCCACAGGGGGGGTCAATCAGCCCCAGCATTTT
few,TRBV18,TRBJ1-1,-,18,CASSPQPIVGVAYTEAFF,TGTGCCAGCTCACCACAGCCTATAGTCGGGGTGGCATACACTGAAGCTTTCTTT
-,TRBV5-4,TRBJ1-2,-,15,CASSLAGYGGAGYTF,TGTGCCAGCAGCTTGGCGGGTTACGGGGGGGCTGGCTACACCTTC